The 26 T cell receptor beta chains presented below share a single source sample, sequenced in a study of OX40 agonist ivuxolimab in advanced cancers. Measured with immunoSEQ multiplex PCR; TCRdb has only the in-frame clones, and not every one. The sample contains approximately 65,000 clones, roughly nine tenths of which appear only once. The sequenced sample was CD4+ or CD8+ T cells sorted from blood, obtained in a trial of the OX40 agonist ivuxolimab. The receptors shown here come from an adult with an advanced solid tumor such as melanoma, head and neck, liver or kidney cancer.

A few counts support this clone. The chain couples TRBV11-3 to TRBJ2-5; 12 bases line up with TRBD2. This CDR3 has 15 residues. J gave up 8 bases and V 5 bases, and 9 bases lay outside the gene matches. CDR1 and CDR2 (germline): SGHNT, YENEEA. The CDR3 region has the DNA TGTGCCAGCAGCCTAGGACTAGCGGGATCTCCTACCCAGTACTTC. This codes for CASSLGLAGSPTQYF.

The DNA for the CDR3 is TGTGCCAGCAGCCTCCGGGGGACTAGCGGGCGCAATGAGCAGTTCTTC. Protein product: CASSLRGTSGRNEQFF. V is TRBV11-3 and J is TRBJ2-1, with 12 bases matching TRBD2. With 5 bases clipped from V and 6 bases from J, the junction kept 8 bases outside the gene matches. This CDR3 has 16 residues. Germline CDR1 is SGHNT and CDR2 is YENEEA.

Written as DNA, the CDR3 is TGTGCCAGCAGCTTACCGGGACGCAATCAGCCCCAGCATTTT. Amino acids: CASSLPGRNQPQHF. The chain has TRBV7-8 and TRBJ1-5, with D possibly matching TRBD1 (5 bases). Germline CDR1 is SGHVS and CDR2 is FQNEAQ. V shed 2 bases and J shed 2 bases, with 7 bases lying between them. The CDR3 contains 14 residues.

The chain carries TRBV7-2 and TRBJ1-1; D call uncertain. CDR1 and CDR2 (germline): SGHTA, FQGNSA. The CDR3 runs to 13 residues. Trimming shortened V by 5 bases and J by 1 base, and 8 bases separated the two germline ends. The CDR3 nucleotides read TGTGCCAGCAGCATGGGGTCGAACACTGAAGCTTTCTTT. Its translation: CASSMGSNTEAFF.

This chain links TRBV14 with TRBJ2-1, with D maybe TRBD2 (6 bases). The CDR3 has 16 amino acids. The germline gives CDR1 SGHDN, CDR2 FVKESK. Trimming took off 4 bases at V and 7 bases at J, with 20 bases between the two ends. The CDR3 region is CASSPVEGGGYNEQFF. The DNA of the CDR3 is TGTGCCAGCAGCCCAGTAGAGGGAGGAGGTTATAATGAGCAGTTCTTC.

V is TRBV4-1 and J is TRBJ1-5; unclear D gene. Looked up from germline, CDR1 is MGHRA and CDR2 is YSYEKL. This CDR3 is built from 16 residues. Trimming shortened V by 1 base and J by 2 bases, and 12 bases separated the two germline ends. CDR3 DNA sequence: TGCGCCAGCAGCCAAGCGGCTATACAGCGCAATCAGCCCCAGCATTTT. This gives the protein CASSQAAIQRNQPQHF.

This chain uses TRBV7-9 with TRBJ2-7; 13 bases match TRBD2. The CDR3 is 17 residues long. The V and J ends lost 1 base and 6 bases, in that order; junction bases with no gene match: 9. Germline V CDR1 and CDR2: SEHNR, FQNEAQ (reference sequence). CDR3 sequence: CASSLESAGLAGIEQYF. CDR3 nucleotide sequence: TGTGCCAGCAGCTTAGAGTCTGCGGGACTAGCGGGAATCGAGCAGTACTTC.

This chain uses TRBV19 with TRBJ2-1, with TRBD2 matching over 9 bases. This CDR3 has 14 residues. J gave up 8 bases and V 6 bases, and 8 bases lay outside the gene matches. In germline, CDR1 is LNHDA, CDR2 SQIVND (reference sequence). The CDR3 nucleotides are TGTGCCAGTAGGGGATGGCGGGAGGGGGATGAGCAGTTCTTC. Protein: CASRGWREGDEQFF.

The chain links TRBV6-1 to TRBJ2-1; TRBD2 matches at 9 bases. Germline-derived CDR1 and CDR2 are MNHNS and SASEGT. V lost 0 bases and J lost 4; bases outside the gene matches: 7. The CDR3 has 17 residues. The CDR3: CASSEAYAGGPYNEQFF. The CDR3 DNA follows: TGTGCCAGCAGTGAAGCGTATGCGGGAGGGCCGTACAATGAGCAGTTCTTC.

J is TRBJ2-1 and V is TRBV5-4; 8 bases are a match to TRBD2. The germline gives CDR1 SGHNT, CDR2 YYREEE (reference sequence). The CDR3 is made up of 16 amino acids. V was clipped by 6 bases and J by 0 bases; unmatched bases: 8. The CDR3 is CASKLAELSSYNEQFF. In DNA form, the CDR3 reads TGTGCCAGCAAACTAGCGGAACTTAGCTCCTACAATGAGCAGTTCTTC. Using reference TRBV5-4 and TRBJ2-1 for the parts outside the CDR3, the full variable domain is ETGVTQSPTHLIKTRGQQVTLRCSSQSGHNTVSWYQQALGQGPQFIFQYYREEENGRGNFPPRFSGLQFPNYSSELNVNALELDDSALYLCASKLAELSSYNEQFFGPGTRLTVL.

As concerns this clone: The identical CDR3 is also encoded by other nucleotide sequences in the sample. The V and J genes are TRBV5-4 and TRBJ2-5; 10 nucleotides line up with TRBD1. J was trimmed by 4 bases and V by 4 bases; bases with no gene match: 4. Germline CDR1 and CDR2: SGHNT and YYREEE (reference sequence). The CDR3 length is 14 residues. The CDR3 protein is CASSRQGAAETQYF. Here the CDR3 DNA reads TGTGCCAGCAGCCGACAGGGGGCGGCAGAGACCCAGTACTTC.

This rearrangement joins TRBV7-2 to TRBJ2-7; D is ambiguous. The germline V and J ends were trimmed by 5 bases and 2 bases, with 7 bases remaining between them. The V gene's germline CDR1 is SGHTA and CDR2 FQGNSA. There are 12 residues in the CDR3. The CDR3 reads CASSPPTYEQYF. As DNA, the CDR3 is TGTGCCAGCAGCCCTCCCACCTACGAGCAGTACTTC.

This chain connects TRBV4-2 to TRBJ1-5; maybe TRBD1 (6 bases). This CDR3 has 15 residues. Germline lookup yields CDR1 LGHNA and CDR2 YNFKEQ. Trimming cost V 5 bases and J 5 bases, with 16 bases left between them. CDR3 in amino acids: CASSTSTGRDQPQHF. The CDR3 DNA sequence: TGTGCCAGCAGCACCTCGACAGGCCGCGATCAGCCCCAGCATTTT.

The chain links TRBV18 to TRBJ1-1; D remains unclear. The CDR3 runs to 12 residues. CDR1 is KGHSH, CDR2 LQKENI, per germline. V gave up 3 bases and J gave up 6 bases, with 8 bases separating them. CDR3: CASSPAMAEAFF. The CDR3 DNA reads TGTGCCAGCTCACCCGCTATGGCTGAAGCTTTCTTT.

This clone was picked up one time. The V call is TRBV28, the J call TRBJ1-3; D perhaps matches TRBD1 (5 bases). V was cut by 7 bases and J by 0 bases, with 10 bases left in between. CDR1 is MDHEN and CDR2 is SYDVKM in the germline V gene. There are 14 residues in the CDR3. The CDR3 loop reads CASIGADSGNTIYF. The CDR3 nucleotides are TGTGCCAGCATCGGGGCAGACTCTGGAAACACCATATATTTT.

This clone was seen once. Other DNA sequences in this specimen translate into the identical CDR3. The chain couples TRBV9 to TRBJ1-3; D uncertain. CDR1 and CDR2 (germline): SGDLS, YYNGEE. Trimming took 4 bases from V and 0 from J, leaving 8 bases between them. The CDR3 is 14 residues long. The CDR3 DNA reads as TGTGCCAGCAGCCCTCAGAGCTCTGGAAACACCATATATTTT. Its protein product is CASSPQSSGNTIYF. The full variable domain, its missing parts supplied by reference TRBV9 and TRBJ1-3, is DSGVTQTPKHLITATGQRVTLRCSPRSGDLSVYWYQQSLDQGLQFLIQYYNGEERAKGNILERFSAQQFPDLHSELNLSSLELGDSALYFCASSPQSSGNTIYFGEGSWLTVV.

V usage is TRBV18 and J usage is TRBJ1-1; no firm D call. Germline V lookup: CDR1 KGHSH, CDR2 LQKENI. With 6 bases removed from V and 1 base from J, the gap between germline ends came to 12 bases. The CDR3 is made up of 14 amino acids. CDR3 sequence: CASSLSAGNTEAFF. The CDR3 DNA reads as TGTGCCAGCTCGCTCTCAGCAGGGAACACTGAAGCTTTCTTT.

The V call is TRBV6-5, the J call TRBJ1-1; 7 bases are a match to TRBD1. From germline, CDR1 is MNHEY and CDR2 SVGAGI. V shed 5 bases, J shed 5 bases, and the junction held 5 bases outside the gene matches. There are 13 residues in the CDR3. The CDR3: CASSLQGGTEAFF. The CDR3 DNA follows: TGTGCCAGCAGTCTCCAGGGGGGGACTGAAGCTTTCTTT.

CDR3 amino acids: CAISDLGARPLKETQYF. In DNA, the CDR3 is TGTGCCATCAGTGATCTGGGGGCGAGACCGTTGAAAGAGACCCAGTACTTC. V is TRBV10-3 and J is TRBJ2-5, with D maybe TRBD1 (6 bases). The CDR3 loop spans 17 amino acids. The V end lost 3 bases, the J end lost 3 bases, and 20 bases lay between the germline ends. Per germline, CDR1 ENHRY and CDR2 SYGVKD.

This chain joins TRBV6-5 and TRBJ2-7, with 7 positions matching TRBD1. This CDR3 comprises 14 residues. V trimming: 7 bases; J trimming: 2 bases; junction bases outside the gene matches: 8. Looked up from germline, CDR1 is MNHEY and CDR2 is SVGAGI. CDR3 DNA sequence: TGTGCCAGCACCTGGGACAGACGACCCTACGAGCAGTACTTC. Its translation: CASTWDRRPYEQYF.

The chain couples TRBV4-1 to TRBJ2-2, with 8 bases lining up with TRBD2. V was clipped by 1 base and J by 5 bases; unmatched bases: 6. The CDR3 runs to 16 residues. Germline lookup yields CDR1 MGHRA and CDR2 YSYEKL. CDR3 sequence: CASSQGISGRTGELFF. In nucleotides, the CDR3 is TGCGCCAGCAGCCAAGGAATCAGCGGGAGAACCGGGGAGCTGTTTTTT.

The rearrangement links TRBV7-9 to TRBJ1-1, with D unresolved. V shed 5 bases and J shed 7 bases, with 14 bases lying between them. The CDR3 length is 13 residues. CDR1 and CDR2 from the germline V gene are SEHNR and FQNEAQ (reference sequence). CDR3: CASSIQSPGEAFF. The CDR3 DNA reads as TGTGCCAGCAGCATCCAGTCGCCAGGTGAAGCTTTCTTT.

The chain couples TRBV2 to TRBJ2-3; D uncertain. Trimming took 2 bases from V and 2 from J, leaving 8 bases between them. Per germline, CDR1 SNHLY and CDR2 FYNNEI. This CDR3 contains 14 residues. The CDR3 DNA reads as TGTGCCAGCAGTGAAAACCTTTACACAGATACGCAGTATTTT. It encodes CASSENLYTDTQYF.

The genes are TRBV5-1 and TRBJ2-1; 9 positions agree with TRBD1. The CDR3 spans 19 residues. Unmatched junction bases numbered 24, after V lost 6 bases and J lost 8 bases. Germline-derived CDR1 and CDR2 are SGHRS and YFSETQ. CDR3 coding DNA: TGCGCCAGCACCCCGGGACAGGGATGGATCCGCGACACGAGCGATGAGCAGTTCTTC. It codes for CASTPGQGWIRDTSDEQFF.

V gene TRBV28 combines with J gene TRBJ1-1, with D unresolved. Trimming took 3 bases from V and 8 from J, leaving 13 bases between them. Germline V gene lookup returns CDR1 MDHEN and CDR2 SYDVKM. This CDR3 is 13 amino acids long. The DNA for the CDR3 is TGTGCCAGCAGTTTTCCGGCCACCTCGGAAGCTTTCTTT. Its translation is CASSFPATSEAFF.

The chain is built from TRBV28 and TRBJ2-7; a weak D match, TRBD1 (7 bases). V shed 7 bases and J shed 6 bases, with 16 bases lying between them. This CDR3 region has 13 residues. In germline, CDR1 is MDHEN, CDR2 SYDVKM. CDR3 sequence: CASNLRQGGEQYF. The CDR3 DNA sequence: TGTGCCAGCAACCTGCGACAGGGAGGCGAGCAGTACTTC.